The 30 T cell receptor beta chains given below trace back to one sample, sequenced in a study of prognosis after radiotherapy for stage I lung cancer. Multiplex PCR, run in two rounds, amplified TCR beta CDR3 from genomic DNA. Primers specific to each TRBV and TRBJ gene drove first-round PCR. TCRdb reprocessed the multiplex PCR reads via MiXCR and lists one record per CDR3 protein. Of approximately 35,000 distinct CDR3 sequences listed, less than 40% are singletons. Specimen: PBMCs, collected before or after stereotactic body radiation therapy (not recorded which). These TCRs come from a donor over 45 with non-small cell lung cancer.

In the case of this clonotype: It is likely a read error, because the conserved phenylalanine at the end of the CDR3 is missing. This chain joins TRBV9 and TRBJ1-2, with D tentatively TRBD1 (6 bases). The V gene's germline CDR1 is SGDLS and CDR2 YYNGEE. CDR3 size: 15 residues. V lost 7 bases and J lost 1, with 17 bases in between. CDR3: CASGGGQSGNYGYTI. In DNA, the CDR3 is TGTGCCAGCGGGGGGGGCCAGAGCGGTAACTATGGCTACACCATC.

The chain is built from TRBV19 and TRBJ2-1; D remains unclear. CDR1 LNHDA and CDR2 SQIVND come from the germline V gene (reference sequence). This CDR3 comprises 17 residues. Trimming pared 3 bases from V and 0 bases from J, leaving 15 bases between. CDR3 sequence: CASSIRRHMSSYNEQFF. In DNA form, the CDR3 reads TGTGCCAGTAGTATCCGTCGACATATGAGCTCCTACAATGAGCAGTTCTTC. Based on the CDR3 plus reference TRBV19 and TRBJ2-1, the full variable domain is DGGITQSPKYLFRKEGQNVTLSCEQNLNHDAMYWYRQDPGQGLRLIYYSQIVNDFQKGDIAEGYSVSREKKESFPLTVTSAQKNPTAFYLCASSIRRHMSSYNEQFFGPGTRLTVL.

In its sample, this clonotype was seen many times. The junction departs from germline at one end; a sequencing error may be responsible. The J gene is TRBJ2-2, the V gene TRBV6-5; D uncertain. This CDR3 has 16 residues. CDR1 and CDR2 (germline): MNHEY, SVGAGI. The CDR3 DNA reads TGTGCCAGCAGTTACGAGTCGGGTCCTCCCCCCGGTGAGCTGTTTTTT. The encoded protein is CASSYESGPPPGELFF.

This clonotype was counted ten times or more. The V call is TRBV27, the J call TRBJ1-5; D gene unclear. There are 15 residues in the CDR3. Trimming removed 3 bases from V and 3 bases from J, with 12 bases in between. Germline V CDR1 and CDR2: MNHEY, SMNVEV (reference sequence). The CDR3 here is CASSFSAGHNQPQHF. CDR3 DNA sequence: TGTGCCAGCAGTTTTTCGGCAGGCCACAATCAGCCCCAGCATTTT.

This clonotype appeared many times. The chain is built from TRBV3-1 and TRBJ2-1; TRBD2 agrees at 8 bases. This CDR3 is built from 15 residues. CDR1 and CDR2 (germline): LGHDT, YNNKEL (reference sequence). With 3 bases clipped from V and 6 bases from J, the junction kept 7 bases outside the gene matches. The CDR3 reads CASSHPAGVSNEQFF. In nucleotides, the CDR3 is TGTGCCAGCAGCCATCCAGCGGGAGTCAGCAATGAGCAGTTCTTC.

In the case of this clonotype: This could be a read error, since a much larger clone is one nucleotide away. The chain carries TRBV20-1 and TRBJ2-5; TRBD1 matches at 7 bases. This CDR3 contains 14 residues. The J segment lost 6 bases and the V segment lost 3 bases, leaving 10 bases of the junction unmatched. Germline V gives CDR1 DFQATT, CDR2 SNEGSKA (reference sequence). CDR3 in amino acids: CSARTGTHQKTQYF. CDR3 nucleotide sequence: TGCAGTGCTAGGACAGGGACGCATCAAAAGACCCAGTACTTC.

This clonotype came up many times. The chain carries TRBV12-3 or TRBV12-4 and TRBJ2-7; 14 bases agree with TRBD2. The V gene end was trimmed by 3 bases and the J gene end by 6 bases; junction bases not matched to a gene: 4. CDR3 length equals 15 residues. The CDR3 DNA is TGTGCCAGCAGTTTCTCTGGACTAGCGGGAGGCGAGCAGTACTTC. It specifies CASSFSGLAGGEQYF.

This clonotype was observed at least ten times. The chain joins TRBV30 to TRBJ2-1; 8 nucleotides match TRBD2. The CDR3 is made up of 17 amino acids. With V trimmed by 1 base and J by 3 bases, 11 bases remained unmatched. Germline V gene data show CDR1 as GTSNPN and CDR2 as SVGIG (reference sequence). The CDR3 coding sequence is TGTGCCTGGAGTGGAGGGGCGGGAGGAGGGTACTACAATGAGCAGTTCTTC. Protein sequence: CAWSGGAGGGYYNEQFF.

In the case of this clonotype: This likely stems from a read error, as it lies one base from a far larger clone. CDR3: CASIRRYNEQFF. In DNA form, the CDR3 reads TGTGCCAGCATCCGACGGTACAATGAGCAGTTCTTC. This rearrangement joins TRBV6-1 to TRBJ2-1; D uncertain. V was pared by 7 bases and J by 4 bases, with 8 bases between. The CDR3 extends over 12 amino acids. CDR1 is MNHNS and CDR2 is SASEGT in the germline V gene.

The sample holds a few counts of this clonotype. The gene calls are TRBV6-1 and TRBJ2-7; a possible D gene is TRBD2 (7 bases). This CDR3 comprises 15 residues. V dropped 1 base and J dropped 4 bases, with 14 bases sitting between them. Germline lookup yields CDR1 MNHNS and CDR2 SASEGT. The CDR3 sequence is CASSEEGGLGYEQYF. The CDR3 nucleotides are TGTGCCAGCAGTGAAGAGGGGGGGCTTGGGTACGAGCAGTACTTC.

This clonotype was recorded many times. The CDR3, as DNA: TGTGCCAGCAGCTTGGCCCCGACAGTCGGGGACGAGCAGTACTTC. Its translation is CASSLAPTVGDEQYF. The rearrangement uses TRBV5-4 and TRBJ2-7; D may correspond to TRBD1 or TRBD2 (5 bases each). Trimming stripped 0 bases from V and 5 bases from J, with 15 bases between. Germline V lookup: CDR1 SGHNT, CDR2 YYREEE (reference sequence). This CDR3 is 15 amino acids long.

V is TRBV2 and J is TRBJ1-2, with 9 bases identical to TRBD1. The V gene's germline CDR1 is SNHLY and CDR2 FYNNEI. The CDR3 totals 14 residues. V trimming: 7 bases; J trimming: 4 bases; junction bases outside the gene matches: 7. The CDR3 sequence: CASKRGQGLYGYTF. For the CDR3, the DNA is TGTGCCAGCAAAAGGGGACAGGGTCTCTATGGCTACACCTTC.

As regards this clonotype: A much larger clone differs from this one at a single base, so this may be a read error. The chain carries TRBV11-2 and TRBJ2-5; 8 nucleotides line up with TRBD1. CDR3 length: 18 amino acids. Trimming removed 4 bases from V and 5 bases from J; junction bases left unmatched: 18. CDR1 and CDR2 from the germline V gene are SGHAT and FQNNGV. The CDR3: CASSSPVSGGSMGETQYF. For the CDR3, the DNA is TGTGCCAGCAGCTCACCGGTCTCAGGGGGCTCGATGGGTGAGACCCAGTACTTC. Complete variable domain (other parts from reference TRBV11-2 and TRBJ2-5): EAGVAQSPRYKIIEKRQSVAFWCNPISGHATLYWYQQILGQGPKLLIQFQNNGVVDDSQLPKDRFSAERLKGVDSTLKIQPAKLEDSAVYLCASSSPVSGGSMGETQYFGPGTRLLVL.

This clonotype was seen repeatedly, ten times or more. The chain is built from TRBV3-1 and TRBJ1-5; no clear D gene. Trimming took off 1 base at V and 7 bases at J, with 8 bases between the two ends. CDR1 and CDR2 from the germline V gene are LGHDT and YNNKEL (reference sequence). The CDR3 totals 13 residues. The CDR3 nucleotides are TGTGCCAGCAGCCAAGTGGGGAACCAGCCCCAGCATTTT. Its translation is CASSQVGNQPQHF.

Ten or more counts support this clonotype. V usage is TRBV19 and J usage is TRBJ2-4; 7 nucleotides agree with TRBD1. This CDR3 contains 13 residues. Germline-derived CDR1 and CDR2 are LNHDA and SQIVND (reference sequence). The trim removed 6 bases at V and 4 bases at J, leaving 3 bases unmatched. Here the CDR3 reads CASRRDSKNIQYF. DNA for the CDR3: TGTGCCAGTAGACGGGACAGTAAAAACATTCAGTACTTC.

Ten or more counts support this clonotype. This chain connects TRBV20-1 to TRBJ2-5; perhaps D is TRBD1 or TRBD2 (6 bases each). CDR1 and CDR2 from the germline V gene are DFQATT and SNEGSKA (reference sequence). Trimming took 3 bases from V and 5 from J, leaving 13 bases between them. CDR3 length equals 13 residues. The CDR3 reads CSARVGGQETQYF. DNA of the CDR3: TGCAGTGCTAGGGTAGGGGGGCAGGAGACCCAGTACTTC.

The J gene is TRBJ2-7, the V gene TRBV6-2 or TRBV6-3, with 11 bases aligning to TRBD2. The CDR3 length is 16 residues. Per the germline V gene, CDR1 is MNHEY and CDR2 is SVGEGT. V lost 4 bases and J lost 5; bases outside the gene matches: 10. The CDR3 nucleotides read TGTGCCAGCAGTTTTCGATCGGGACTAGCGGTCCACGAGCAGTACTTC. This translates into CASSFRSGLAVHEQYF.

This clonotype was seen only once. The V gene is TRBV27, the J gene TRBJ1-5; D not resolved. The CDR3 runs 15 residues. CDR1 is MNHEY, CDR2 SMNVEV, per germline (reference sequence). V lost 0 bases and J 0 bases, leaving 6 bases between the germline ends. CDR3 nucleotides: TGTGCCAGCAGTTTATCACGGTATAGCAATCAGCCCCAGCATTTT. Protein: CASSLSRYSNQPQHF.

This chain connects TRBV28 to TRBJ1-6; 7 nucleotides match TRBD1. The CDR3 has 16 residues. CDR1 is MDHEN, CDR2 SYDVKM, per germline. V gave up 5 bases and J gave up 1 base; unmatched junction bases: 5. CDR3: CASSQRQGSYNSPLHF. The CDR3 coding sequence is TGTGCCAGCAGTCAGAGACAGGGTTCCTATAATTCACCCCTCCACTTT.

Notes on this clonotype: An end of the junction differs from the germline gene, which may be a read error. The chain recombines TRBV5-1 with TRBJ1-4; D gene ambiguous. Germline loops: CDR1 SGHRS, CDR2 YFSETQ. The CDR3 length is 14 residues. In nucleotides, the CDR3 is TGCGCCAGCAGCCCCGAGCCCGATAATGAAAAAATGTTTTTT. Amino acids: CASSPEPDNEKMFF.

Of note for this clonotype: This CDR3 fails to terminate in the conserved phenylalanine or tryptophan, so it likely reflects a read error. It is unclear where the CDR3 begins or ends on the DNA, so no DNA is shown, and the CDR3 is as TCRdb lists it. The J gene is TRBJ2-3, the V gene TRBV6-2 or TRBV6-3; the table's D gene call, TRBD1, was not cross checked with the DNA. CDR1 is MNHEY and CDR2 is SVGEGT in the germline V gene. Termini included, the CDR3 measures 8 amino acids. This chain's CDR3 is CASWTGGV.

This clonotype showed up just a few times. A far larger clone is only one base removed, so a read error is likely. This chain uses TRBV7-2 with TRBJ2-7; 10 nucleotides line up with TRBD1. Germline CDR1 reads SGHTA; CDR2 reads FQGNSA. The CDR3 length is 15 residues. Trimming removed 7 bases from V and 2 bases from J; junction bases left unmatched: 8. DNA for the CDR3: TGTGCCAGCATCCTAATCGGACAGGGGGCCTACGAGCAGTACTTC. This gives the protein CASILIGQGAYEQYF. The variable domain in full, completed from reference TRBV7-2 and TRBJ2-7, reads GAGVSQSPSNKVTEKGKDVELRCDPISGHTALYWYRQSLGQGLEFLIYFQGNSAPDKSGLPSDRFSAERTGGSVSTLTIQRTQQEDSAVYLCASILIGQGAYEQYFGPGTRLTVT.

The sample holds many counts of this clonotype. This rearrangement joins TRBV5-1 to TRBJ2-6; a weak D match, TRBD2 (6 bases). Looked up from germline, CDR1 is SGHRS and CDR2 is YFSETQ. V was shortened by 0 bases and J by 0 bases, with 13 bases between the two germline ends. The CDR3 covers 18 residues. CDR3 amino acids: CASSLGGVHLSGANVLTF. In nucleotides, the CDR3 is TGCGCCAGCAGCTTGGGGGGGGTTCACCTCTCTGGGGCCAACGTCCTGACTTTC.

There are many counts of this clonotype. The chain joins TRBV24-1 to TRBJ1-4; TRBD1 is a possible D gene (6 bases). The germline CDR1 and CDR2 sequences are KGHDR and SFDVKD. The CDR3 is 14 amino acids. V lost 8 bases and J 2 bases, leaving 11 bases between the germline ends. The CDR3: CATTARGTNEKLFF. The CDR3 DNA is TGTGCCACCACCGCCAGGGGCACTAATGAAAAACTGTTTTTT.

Turning to this clonotype: This probably arose from a read error, given a far larger clone one base away. This chain joins TRBV6-9 and TRBJ2-7; D is unclear. With 4 bases removed from V and 3 bases from J, the gap between germline ends came to 16 bases. This CDR3 comprises 15 residues. Germline V gives CDR1 MNHGY, CDR2 SVAAGI. CDR3 in amino acids: CASSSIWLRVYEQYF. As DNA, the CDR3 is TGTGCCAGCAGTTCCATCTGGTTGAGAGTCTACGAGCAGTACTTC.

This clonotype was found many times. An end of the junction does not agree with germline; a read error may underlie this. The CDR3 DNA is TGCGCCAGCAGAGAGGGATACTATGGCTACACCTTC. Its translation: CASREGYYGYTF. V gene TRBV6-1 combines with J gene TRBJ1-2; D call uncertain. Germline V gene sequence: CDR1 MNHNS, CDR2 SASEGT. The CDR3 has 12 amino acids.

This clonotype is medium-sized by share. V is TRBV6-4 and J is TRBJ1-3, with D hard to call. V lost 4 bases and J 0 bases, leaving 4 bases between the germline ends. The CDR3 spans 13 residues. The germline V gene encodes CDR1 MRHNA and CDR2 SNTAGT. CDR3 residues: CASSVSSGNTIYF. As DNA, the CDR3 is TGTGCCAGCAGTGTTTCCTCTGGAAACACCATATATTTT.

The chain is built from TRBV24-1 and TRBJ2-5; 11 nucleotides match TRBD1. The germline V gene has CDR1 KGHDR and CDR2 SFDVKD. This CDR3 has 17 residues. V shed 1 base and J 3 bases; nucleotides not matched to a gene: 6. CDR3 coding DNA: TGTGCCACCAGTGATTTCCGGGACAGGGGGTCAGAAGAGACCCAGTACTTC. Translating it yields CATSDFRDRGSEETQYF.

Comments on this clonotype: This may be a read error: a much more frequent sequence differs by one nucleotide. The chain combines TRBV29-1 with TRBJ1-5, with D tentatively TRBD1 (6 bases). This CDR3 spans 14 amino acids. Between the trimmed V and J ends, which lost 8 bases and 2 bases, there was a span of 16 bases. The V gene's germline CDR1 is SQVTM and CDR2 ANQGSEA. CDR3 in amino acids: CSFLTGLGNQPQHF. In DNA form, the CDR3 reads TGCAGCTTTTTGACAGGTTTGGGCAATCAGCCCCAGCATTTT.

This clonotype has at least ten counts. This chain links TRBV20-1 with TRBJ1-1; 11 nucleotides match TRBD1. CDR3 length equals 14 residues. J was trimmed by 7 bases and V by 0 bases; bases with no gene match: 4. CDR1 is DFQATT, CDR2 SNEGSKA, per germline (reference sequence). CDR3 DNA: TGCAGTGCTAGAGATCCGGGACAGGGGGTTGAAGCTTTCTTT. Residues: CSARDPGQGVEAFF.